This TCR beta chain was sequenced for a study of T cell responses to AZD1222 COVID-19 vaccine. Study as a whole: Researchers grouped second doses given at about 4 or about 12 weeks into one pool.

Using immunoSEQ multiplex PCR, the repertoire was profiled, and TCRdb retains in-frame clones only, with some absent. The sample shows 95,000 to 110,000 clones, approximately 90% of them seen only once. V was trimmed by 5 bases and J by 3 bases, leaving 8 bases between them. This CDR3 has 13 amino acids. Looked up from germline, CDR1 is SEHNR and CDR2 is FQNEAQ (reference sequence). This TCR was sampled from an adult in good health. The source was peripheral blood, collected on day 0 of AZD1222 vaccination. The chain recombines TRBV7-9 with TRBJ1-3; no reliable D call. The CDR3 DNA follows: TGTGCCAGCAGCCAGGATCTTGGAAACACCATATATTTT. Encoded protein: CASSQDLGNTIYF. Looking up the rest from reference TRBV7-9 and TRBJ1-3 gives the full variable domain: DTGVSQNPRHKITKRGQNVTFRCDPISEHNRLYWYRQTLGQGPEFLTYFQNEAQLEKSRLLSDRFSAERPKGSFSTLEIQRTEQGDSAMYLCASSQDLGNTIYFGEGSWLTVV.